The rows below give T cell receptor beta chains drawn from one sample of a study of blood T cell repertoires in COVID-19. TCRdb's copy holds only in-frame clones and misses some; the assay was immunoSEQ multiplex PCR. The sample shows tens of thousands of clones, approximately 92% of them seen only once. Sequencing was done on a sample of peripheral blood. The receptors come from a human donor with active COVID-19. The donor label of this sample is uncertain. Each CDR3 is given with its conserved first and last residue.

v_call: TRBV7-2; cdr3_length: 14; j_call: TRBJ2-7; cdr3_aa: CASSLSPPLYEQYF
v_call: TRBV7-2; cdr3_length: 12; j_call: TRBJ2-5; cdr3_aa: CASSFSQETQYF
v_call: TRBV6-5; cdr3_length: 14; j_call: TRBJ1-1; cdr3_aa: CASSYSPGFTEAFF
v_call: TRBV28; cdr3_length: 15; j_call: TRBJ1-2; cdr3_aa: CASSFRSTGMFGYTF
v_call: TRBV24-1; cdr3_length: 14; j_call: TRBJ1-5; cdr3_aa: CATSDPGIYQPQHF
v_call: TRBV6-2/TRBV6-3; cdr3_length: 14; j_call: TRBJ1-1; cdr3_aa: CASSYSRESTEAFF
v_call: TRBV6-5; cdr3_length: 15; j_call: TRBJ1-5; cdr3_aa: CASSPQRERNQPQHF
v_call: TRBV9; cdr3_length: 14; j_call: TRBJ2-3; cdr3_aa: CASSPSGSTDTQYF
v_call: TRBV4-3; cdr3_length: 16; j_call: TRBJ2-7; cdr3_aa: CASSQGGGRGSYEQYF
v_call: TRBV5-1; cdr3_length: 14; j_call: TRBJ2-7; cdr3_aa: CASSLGQGPHEQYF
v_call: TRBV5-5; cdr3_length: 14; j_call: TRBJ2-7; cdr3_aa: CASSPLGGSYEQYF
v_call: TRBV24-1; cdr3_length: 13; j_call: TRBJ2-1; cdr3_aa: CATSDWGTNEQFF
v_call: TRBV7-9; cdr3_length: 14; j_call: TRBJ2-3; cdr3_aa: CATTGKGSTDTQYF
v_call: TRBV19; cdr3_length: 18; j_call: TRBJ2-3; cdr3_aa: CASSIGLAGGISTDTQYF
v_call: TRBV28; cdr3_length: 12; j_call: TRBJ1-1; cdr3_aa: CASSLIGRQAFF
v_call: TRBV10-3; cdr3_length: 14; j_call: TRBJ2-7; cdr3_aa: CAISGGTGPYEQYF
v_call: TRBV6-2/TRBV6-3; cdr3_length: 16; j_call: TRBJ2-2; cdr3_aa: CASSYSPSANTGELFF
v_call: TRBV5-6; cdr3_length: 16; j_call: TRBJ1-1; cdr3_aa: CASSLGHQLVNTEAFF
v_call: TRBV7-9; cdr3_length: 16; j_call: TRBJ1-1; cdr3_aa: CASSFGQGVVNTEAFF
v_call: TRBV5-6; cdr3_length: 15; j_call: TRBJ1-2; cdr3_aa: CASSLKGGPRGGYTF
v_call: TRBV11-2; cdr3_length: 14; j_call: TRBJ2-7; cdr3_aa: CASSPQGGTYEQYF
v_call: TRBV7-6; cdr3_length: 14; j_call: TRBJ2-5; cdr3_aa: CASGRGQLQETQYF
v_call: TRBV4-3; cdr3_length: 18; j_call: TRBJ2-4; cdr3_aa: CASSQDTLSHMKQNIQYF
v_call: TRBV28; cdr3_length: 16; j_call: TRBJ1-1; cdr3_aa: CASSLSPGQANTEAFF
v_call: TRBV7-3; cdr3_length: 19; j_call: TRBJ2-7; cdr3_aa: CASSLTGSGRGDRGSEQYF
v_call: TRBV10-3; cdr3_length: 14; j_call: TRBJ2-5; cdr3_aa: CAISGTSGQETQYF
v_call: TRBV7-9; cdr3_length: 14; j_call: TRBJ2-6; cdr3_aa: CASSLQQGANVLTF
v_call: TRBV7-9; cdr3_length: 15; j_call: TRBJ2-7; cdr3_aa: CASSRGLAESYEQYF
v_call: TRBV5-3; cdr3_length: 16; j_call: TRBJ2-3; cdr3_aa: CARSTNRENSTDTQYF